This TCR beta chain derives from a study of blood T cell repertoires in COVID-19. This CDR3 region has 12 residues. The V gene lost 2 bases and the J gene lost 6 bases, with 8 bases spanning the gap. Germline CDR1 and CDR2: MNHEY and SVGEGT. Only in-frame clones appear in the TCRdb table, and some are missing; sequencing was by immunoSEQ multiplex PCR. This table holds about 42,000 clones, 75% to 85% found once. Only a few counts were recorded for this clone. The rearrangement links TRBV6-2 or TRBV6-3 to TRBJ2-7, with D unclear. Sequenced material: peripheral blood. The TCR sequence derives from an elderly man with acute or convalescent COVID-19. Here the CDR3 DNA reads TGTGCCAGCAGTTACGTCGGCGGCGAGCAGTACTTC. Encoded protein: CASSYVGGEQYF.